The present T cell receptor beta chain was sequenced within a study of Ad26.COV2.S vaccination and SARS-CoV-2 variants. Study overall: Donor was assigned to the Ad26.COV2.S arm of trial COV1001. Study-wide findings and caveats: Analyses of TCR breadth and depth may have underestimated total T cell responses. Once vaccination had occurred, spike-specific CD8+ and CD4+ T cell responses reportedly showed substantial breadth.

As for this clone: What it binds is not known.

Produced via immunoSEQ multiplex PCR; TCRdb's table is partial and in-frame only. The data hold around 340,000 clones, with around nine tenths observed a single time. V was clipped by 0 bases and J by 0 bases, with 17 bases between them. Germline CDR1 reads SQVTM; CDR2 reads ANQGSEA. The CDR3 runs 17 residues. Described treatment: some 20 received Ad26.COV2.S at low or high dose, single or two shots; about 5 received placebo; per-sample allocation not given. Specimen acquisition occurred on day 63 following the initial vaccine or placebo injection. The individual, an adult aged 18-55 years, was a donor in Boston.

The TCR originated in a person aged 18-60 years who received the Ad26.COV2.S COVID-19 vaccine or a placebo. The material sequenced was peripheral blood, taken in a trial of Ad26.COV2.S vaccine versus placebo. The rearrangement links TRBV29-1 to TRBJ1-1; maybe TRBD1 (5 bases). DNA of the CDR3: TGCAGCGTTGAAGACAGCCGGGGGTCCAACATGAACACTGAAGCTTTCTTT. Amino acids: CSVEDSRGSNMNTEAFF.